This paragraph reports one T cell receptor beta chain. A few counts support this clone. Its antigen specificity is not known. Within one base of it there is no much larger clone, and no base qualities were kept. The cohort comprised some 730 healthy bone marrow donors. Cohort members were all nominally healthy when sampled, although unrecorded immune exposures were likely present. The donor tested CMV seropositive and was one of the 289 seropositive cohort members. Each donor provided a peripheral blood sample, and peripheral blood mononuclear cells were used for TCR beta sequencing. The Qiagen DNeasy Blood Extraction Kit was used to extract genomic DNA from the blood cell samples. This sample stems from a study of cytomegalovirus exposure and HLA in healthy donors (dated by TCRdb to the late 2010s). With respect to the entire study: In an earlier analysis of 550 to 750 of the donors, approximately 260 Gb of sequence data and 90 million to 120 million unique TCR beta sequences from about 179 million T cells were reported. Around 320 gigabases of sequencing data and tens of millions of unique TCR sequences were included in an early release covering 550 to 800 HLA-typed donors. Among the roughly 390 genotyped donors, about 83% belonged to the genetic ancestry cluster associated with self-reported Caucasian donors. The aim of the study was to test whether cataloging public T cell receptors could identify signatures of past pathogen exposure. The T cell repertoires of 666 subjects were profiled by immunosequencing and related to cytomegalovirus serostatus. In addition to the first cohort of several hundred subjects, a separate validation cohort of about 120 different subjects was used. To predict cytomegalovirus infection status, the study combined high-throughput TCR immunosequencing, statistical association of individual TCRs with disease status, and machine learning. A later analysis re-analyzed previously published TCR beta repertoires from 666 donors and added high-resolution HLA genotyping to study TCR occurrence patterns. Rather than using new phenotypic data, the later analysis identified candidate immune exposures from TCR beta sequences and from how often those sequences occurred across donors. To decide whether each TCR beta V gene segment behaved as functional or pseudogenic, an earlier analysis of some 600 of the donors relied on high-throughput TCR beta sequencing. Donor age, sex, ethnicity and CMV serostatus were collected together with the repertoire data. Genome-wide SNP genotypes for about 65% of the 666 donors were used in a later genetic analysis, which treated that subset as a discovery cohort. Every discovery cohort repertoire had been produced on one sequencing platform. Both class I and class II loci were covered by HLA typing, at four-digit resolution. The number of donors typed differed by locus, with 629-630 for A, B, C, DRB1 and DQB1, over 500 for DQA1, nearly 610 for DPA1, and some 440 for DPB1. Roughly five DR-DQ haplotypes were handled as single units for association and clustering because linkage in the cohort was strong. Across roughly 420 genotyped donors of the cohort, an average of approximately 240,000 unique TCR beta nucleotide sequences per donor were sequenced, and 15% to 20% of those sequences were non-productive.

The library was prepared using the immunoSEQ multiplex PCR assay. A mixture of 60 forward primers for TCR Vbeta segments and 13 reverse primers for TCR Jbeta segments was used in the multiplex PCR. A multiplex PCR assay on genomic DNA amplified the CDR3 region of rearranged TCR beta genes. Amplified TCR beta libraries were sequenced as 87-base-pair reads on the Illumina HiSeq System. Per the source publication's procedure: Across the roughly 670 repertoires, a later analysis counted 75 million to 90 million unique TCR beta chains, some 11 million of which were shared by at least two donors. To remove PCR and sequencing errors, raw reads were error-corrected and collapsed into unique sequences using a nearest-neighbor algorithm that merged closely related sequences. V, D and J gene segments were assigned by aligning CDR3 sequences to IMGT reference sequences. For a sequence to be retained, a match of at least six nucleotides to both a V gene segment and a J gene segment was required. Rearrangements were called productive when the CDR3 lacked stop codons and stayed in frame with V and J; all others were non-productive. CDR3 was defined according to IMGT convention as the region running from the second conserved V-encoded cysteine to the conserved J-encoded phenylalanine. In an earlier analysis of more than 550 of the donors, sequences lacking an unambiguous match to a single V gene segment were excluded. An earlier analysis of some 610 of the donors called V segments functional above 56.7% productive rearrangements and segregating when the between-donor standard deviation exceeded 5%. A statistical classification framework was built for diagnosing cytomegalovirus status from the catalog of TCR beta chain sequences. In a later analysis, TCR nucleotide sequences were compared against IMGT/GENE-DB human TR gene sequences so that V and J genes could be assigned. The TCRdist pipeline was used in a later analysis to assign CDR3 sequences and most-parsimonious VDJ recombination scenarios. A later analysis defined each TCR beta chain by its CDR3 amino acid sequence plus V-gene family, and excluded reads lacking a unique V-gene family. To address suspected cross-contamination and a sequencing artifact, a later analysis removed approximately 600 highly shared, low-generation-probability nucleotide sequences. For each public chain, a later analysis derived a clonal expansion index from normalized ranks of inferred template counts within each repertoire. A later analysis computed generation probabilities with a VDJ recombination model fitted to out-of-frame rearrangements, and checked the results against IGoR. A later analysis scored TCR-TCR, TCR-HLA and TCR-CMV co-occurrence with hypergeometric tests, applying a repertoire-size bias correction to TCR pairs. To estimate false discovery rates, a later analysis permuted the HLA or CMV assignments 20 times. In a later analysis, co-occurring TCRs were grouped using DBSCAN, and TCRdist sequence similarity was added for clustering within HLA-allele-positive subsets. Repertoires with fewer than 30,000 or more than 120,000 public chains were left out of co-occurrence clustering, as were about five repertoires with anomalous nucleotide sharing. Here the immuneACCESS table is served through TCRdb, limited to in-frame sequences with V and J called. Missing clones are a known gap in these copies; in checked studies unresolved V genes cover under half, and the rest lacks a known reason. V and J calls plus clone size are reproduced from that table; the DNA served to infer D and trimming. Counted in this sample were 100,000 to 150,000 clones; roughly 82% of them appeared once. Together, the top ten hold around 4% of the sample.

Overall results and qualifications from the work: Because counts were too low, about 15 rarely observed V segments, including chromosome 9 orphons, were left out of the earlier analysis of 500 to 750 of the donors. A further reported finding was that TCR beta sequences accurately predicted the HLA-A and HLA-B alleles for most subjects in the first cohort. Because the 87-base-pair reads could not distinguish some IMGT-functional V segments, including TRBV6-2 and TRBV6-3, those segments were excluded. Linkage disequilibrium might explain the correlated functional status among segregating V segments, but an unknown experimental factor could not be ruled out. The authors suggested that the approach could potentially be generalized to other disease states and immunological phenotypes. Strong co-occurrence of HLA alleles, especially DR and DQ, made assigning TCR associations to individual alleles difficult. In a later genetic analysis, a missense DCLRE1C variant was associated with V-gene and J-gene trimming of TCR beta chains, and the association was replicated in an independent cohort. Across donors, most TCR sequences were observed very rarely, whereas some public TCRs were present in many individuals. At a false discovery rate of 0.05, a later analysis linked around 17,000 TCR beta sequences to specific HLA alleles. According to a later genetic analysis, donors in an Asian-associated ancestry cluster had fewer N-insertions in productive TCRs than the approximately 670-donor mean. An earlier analysis of approximately 570 of the donors showed that most TCR beta V segments appeared in productive rearrangements either about 87% or about 30% of the time, which broadly matched IMGT annotations. Only TCR beta chains were sequenced in this cohort, and the absence of alpha or paired-chain data limited detectable features. A cluster of highly shared sequence variants was judged likely to represent a technical artifact of the sequencing pipeline. In a later analysis, the rate of TCR association differed among HLA loci, with DRB1 alleles having the most associated TCRs and HLA-C alleles having the fewest. A later analysis found that most CMV-associated TCR beta chains appeared HLA-restricted, with HLA associations seemingly driven largely by CMV exposure. Three of the identified cytomegalovirus-associated TCR beta chains were confirmed in vitro to be specific for cytomegalovirus antigens. According to a later analysis, parvovirus B19, influenza, CMV and Epstein-Barr virus appeared linked to several top co-occurrence clusters. In a later analysis, HLA-associated TCR beta chains were found to be more clonally expanded and to have lower generation probabilities than equally common non-associated chains. Because HLA typing was unavailable for some donors at each locus, only the typed subset was used in association tests. Presence/absence analyses assumed roughly uniform sequencing depth across donors, an assumption that may not hold. CMV serostatus was the only immune exposure information available for the cohort. A total of 164 TCR beta chains were listed by the study as associated with cytomegalovirus. In both the original and validation cohorts, the classifier was reported to diagnose cytomegalovirus status with high specificity and sensitivity.

Reading from cysteine to phenylalanine, the CDR3 counts 14 amino acids. The CDR3 DNA has 42 bases and is translated from base 1. Sequences MNHNY (CDR1) and SVGAGI (CDR2) are obtained from the germline V gene (reference sequence). Relative to germline, V is 0 bases shorter and J is 8 bases shorter, with 10 bases between their ends. The sequence came from a male donor in good health and CMV-seropositive. The rearranged chain carries TRBV6-6 and TRBJ1-4; the D gene is possibly TRBD1, with 5 bases matching. Sequencing used PBMCs. The CDR3 sequence is CASSYSPGWEKLFF. The nucleotide sequence reads as follows: TGTGCCAGCAGTTACTCGCCAGGGTGGGAAAAACTGTTTTTT.